The next 11 T cell receptor beta chains were all read from a single sample in a study of blood T cells in healthy people across ages. Primers used in a second PCR of roughly 7 to 12 cycles were a sample-barcoded 5' primer and a J-beta primer mix. TCRdb re-derived calls from the 5' RACE reads in MiXCR, one entry per CDR3 protein. The sample carries 1,500,000 or so distinct CDR3 sequences, under 55% recorded once. The sequencing sample was made of blood. Source of these receptors: a woman younger than 30 in good health.

This clonotype occurred a few times. CDR3 sequence reads: CASAGQSSYNSPLHF. DNA of the CDR3: TGTGCCAGCGCGGGACAGAGCTCCTATAATTCACCCCTCCACTTT. This chain uses TRBV18 with TRBJ1-6, with TRBD1 identical over 7 bases. The CDR3 is 15 residues long. CDR1 and CDR2 from the germline V gene are KGHSH and LQKENI. V shed 8 bases and J 0 bases; nucleotides not matched to a gene: 4.

The J gene is TRBJ2-3, the V gene TRBV5-6; 7 bases align to TRBD1. CDR1 and CDR2 from the germline V gene are SGHDT and YYEEEE. Trimming took 0 bases from V and 0 from J; bases not matched to a gene: 4. This CDR3 has 16 amino acids. The CDR3 region has the DNA TGTGCCAGCAGCTTGGTTGGGGACAGCAGCACAGATACGCAGTATTTT. It encodes CASSLVGDSSTDTQYF.

V is TRBV20-1 and J is TRBJ2-1; D is perhaps TRBD2 (5 bases). With 2 bases removed from V and 6 bases from J, the gap between germline ends came to 17 bases. Germline V gene data show CDR1 as DFQATT and CDR2 as SNEGSKA (reference sequence). The length of the CDR3 is 15 residues. The CDR3 DNA reads as TGCAGTGCTAGACGGGCTATGGGGAGTCTCAATGAGCAGTTCTTC. It encodes CSARRAMGSLNEQFF.

The rearrangement uses TRBV28 and TRBJ1-1, with D uncertain. Germline V gene sequence: CDR1 MDHEN, CDR2 SYDVKM. This CDR3 region has 15 residues. V was trimmed by 3 bases and J by 3 bases, leaving 14 bases between them. The CDR3 DNA reads as TGTGCCAGCAGTTTTGAGGACGTTGGAGACACTGAAGCTTTCTTT. Its protein product is CASSFEDVGDTEAFF.

The chain links TRBV4-2 to TRBJ2-3, with 8 bases aligning to TRBD1. Germline values: CDR1 LGHNA, CDR2 YNFKEQ. This CDR3 region has 16 residues. With 0 bases clipped from V and 3 bases from J, the junction kept 5 bases outside the gene matches. CDR3 DNA: TGTGCCAGCAGCCAAGATCGAGGACAGGGTACAGATACGCAGTATTTT. This encodes CASSQDRGQGTDTQYF.

This clonotype was seen repeatedly, ten times or more. This sequence joins TRBV9 and TRBJ2-7, with D possibly being TRBD1 (5 bases). The CDR3 covers 12 residues. Germline loops: CDR1 SGDLS, CDR2 YYNGEE. V lost 6 bases and J 4 bases, leaving 11 bases between the germline ends. This chain's CDR3 is CASTSPGYEQYF. The CDR3 DNA is TGTGCCAGCACGTCCCCAGGGTACGAGCAGTACTTC.

The chain is built from TRBV6-5 and TRBJ1-2; perhaps TRBD1 as D (5 bases). This CDR3 region has 15 residues. V was shortened by 6 bases and J by 5 bases, with 19 bases between the two germline ends. CDR1 is MNHEY and CDR2 is SVGAGI in the germline V gene. DNA for the CDR3: TGTGCCAGCAGCAAAGCACAGGCCTCTTGGTATGGCTACACCTTC. Translating it yields CASSKAQASWYGYTF.

This clonotype was detected a few times. The chain is built from TRBV20-1 and TRBJ2-7; D is ambiguous. Germline-derived CDR1 and CDR2 are DFQATT and SNEGSKA (reference sequence). Trimming took off 6 bases at V and 4 bases at J, with 10 bases between the two ends. The CDR3 length is 11 residues. For the CDR3, the DNA is TGCAGTGCCCCTCACTTATACGAGCAGTACTTC. Amino acid sequence: CSAPHLYEQYF.

V usage is TRBV5-6 and J usage is TRBJ1-1; possible D gene TRBD1, 5 bases. Germline CDR1 SGHDT, CDR2 YYEEEE. V lost 2 bases and J lost 3, with 17 bases in between. The CDR3 loop spans 16 amino acids. CDR3 protein: CASSFVWGSWDTEAFF. CDR3 DNA sequence: TGTGCCAGCAGCTTCGTGTGGGGGTCCTGGGACACTGAAGCTTTCTTT.

On this clonotype itself: Being one base from a much bigger clone, this may be a read error. This sequence joins TRBV25-1 and TRBJ1-1; D is perhaps TRBD1 (6 bases). The CDR3 sequence is 15 residues long. Germline CDR1 MGHDK, CDR2 SYGVNS. In DNA, the CDR3 is TGTACCAGCAGTGAATCTGGGACACCGAACACTGAAGCTTTCTTT. Encoded protein: CTSSESGTPNTEAFF.

Points on this clonotype: Here the CDR3 omits its conserved ending phenylalanine or tryptophan, so a read error is the likely source. The chain joins TRBV6-1 to TRBJ2-5; 8 bases line up with TRBD1. V shed 10 bases and J 5 bases; nucleotides not matched to a gene: 9. Germline CDR1 reads MNHNS; CDR2 reads SASEGT. CDR3 size: 13 residues. CDR3 bases: TGTGCCACTCGACAGGGGTTAGAGGAGACCCAGTACCTC. This translates into CATRQGLEETQYL.